The rows below give T cell receptor beta chains drawn from one sample of a study of T cell changes during pregnancy in multiple sclerosis. Libraries were prepared by immunoSEQ multiplex PCR; TCRdb keeps only in-frame clonotypes and omits some of them. The repertoire consists of 35,000 to 50,000 clones, with roughly nine tenths occurring once and the leading ten covering around 0.5%. The sample here was CD4+ T cells from peripheral blood mononuclear cells, taken in the third trimester of pregnancy. These receptors were collected from a female donor in good health, enrolled as a control in a pregnancy study. Both conserved end residues are part of each CDR3. A D gene is named only where the DNA matches it firmly. Part of the rows lack a size; the others show once, few, many or a class for expanded clones.

j_gene,abundance,d_gene,v_gene,len,CDR3aa,CDR3nt
TRBJ2-5,-,TRBD2,TRBV9,14,CASSTRGGLETQYF,TGTGCCAGCAGCACGAGGGGAGGGTTGGAGACCCAGTACTTC
TRBJ2-7,-,-,TRBV28,13,CASSLLQGYEQYF,TGTGCCAGCAGCTTACTACAGGGCTACGAGCAGTACTTC
TRBJ2-2,-,TRBD2,TRBV18,14,CASSSTSGSGELFF,TGTGCCAGCTCATCAACTAGCGGGAGCGGGGAGCTGTTTTTT
TRBJ2-1,-,TRBD1,TRBV27,15,CASSLAGDRGDEQFF,TGTGCCAGCAGTTTAGCGGGGGACAGGGGCGATGAGCAGTTCTTC
TRBJ1-2,few,-,TRBV19,15,CASSIGQGQIYGYTF,TGTGCCAGTAGTATAGGGCAGGGGCAGATATATGGCTACACCTTC
TRBJ2-5,-,TRBD1,TRBV10-1,14,CASSDSGGAETQYF,TGCGCCAGCAGTGATTCAGGGGGCGCCGAGACCCAGTACTTC
TRBJ1-2,-,-,TRBV30,12,CAWSVRGYGYTF,TGTGCCTGGAGTGTAAGGGGGTATGGCTACACCTTC
TRBJ2-3,-,TRBD1,TRBV4-2,17,CASSRQSGTGYTDTQYF,TGTGCCAGCAGCCGACAGTCCGGGACAGGGTACACAGATACGCAGTATTTT
TRBJ2-3,-,TRBD2,TRBV14,15,CASSRASGVIDTQYF,TGTGCCAGCAGCAGGGCTAGCGGGGTGATAGATACGCAGTATTTT
TRBJ2-3,-,TRBD2,TRBV5-1,15,CASSLGQRGTDTQYF,TGCGCCAGCAGCTTGGGCCAGCGGGGAACAGATACGCAGTATTTT
TRBJ2-1,-,-,TRBV5-6,9,CASRRTGFF,TGTGCCAGCAGACGTACTGGGTTCTTC
TRBJ1-2,few,TRBD1,TRBV11-2,14,CASSLGSTGMAATF,TGTGCCAGCAGCTTAGGTTCGACAGGGATGGCGGCCACCTTC
TRBJ1-3,-,-,TRBV28,15,CASATNPRSGNTIYF,TGTGCCAGCGCCACTAATCCTCGCTCTGGAAACACCATATATTTT
TRBJ2-1,-,-,TRBV5-1,14,CASSLFRGANEQFF,TGCGCCAGCAGCTTGTTCCGGGGGGCTAATGAGCAGTTCTTC
TRBJ2-1,few,-,TRBV2,14,CASSGASRGNEQFF,TGTGCCAGCAGTGGGGCTAGTAGGGGCAATGAGCAGTTCTTC
TRBJ2-6,-,-,TRBV28,14,CASSFPRTSNVLTF,TGTGCCAGCAGTTTTCCCAGAACGTCCAACGTCCTGACTTTC
TRBJ1-6,-,TRBD1,TRBV27,15,CASGSGQGVNSPLHF,TGTGCCAGCGGTTCGGGACAGGGGGTGAATTCACCCCTCCACTTT
TRBJ2-7,-,TRBD1,TRBV27,15,CASSRQGFSSYEQYF,TGTGCCAGCAGCCGACAGGGGTTCTCCTCCTACGAGCAGTACTTC
TRBJ2-7,-,TRBD1,TRBV5-6,12,CASSSGGYEQYF,TGTGCCAGCAGCTCAGGGGGCTACGAGCAGTACTTC
TRBJ2-7,-,TRBD2,TRBV7-2,14,CASSQTSGSGEQYF,TGTGCCAGCAGCCAGACTAGCGGGAGCGGGGAGCAGTACTTC
TRBJ2-1,-,TRBD2,TRBV7-2,15,CASSLRLAAYNEQFF,TGTGCCAGCAGCTTAAGACTAGCAGCATACAATGAGCAGTTCTTC
TRBJ2-4,-,-,TRBV2,12,CASRGDLGIQYF,TGTGCCAGCAGGGGGGACTTAGGCATTCAGTACTTC
TRBJ2-3,once,TRBD2,TRBV2,15,CATQRDYPSTDTQYF,TGTGCCACCCAAAGGGACTACCCTAGCACAGATACGCAGTATTTT
TRBJ2-3,-,TRBD2,TRBV7-7,16,CASSPVAGGPTDTQYF,TGTGCTAGCAGCCCCGTGGCGGGAGGGCCCACAGATACGCAGTATTTT
TRBJ2-2,-,-,TRBV30,11,CACRYTGELFF,TGTGCCTGTCGGTACACCGGGGAGCTGTTTTTT
TRBJ2-5,-,-,TRBV7-3,15,CASSLLGGKQETQYF,TGTGCCAGCAGCTTACTCGGGGGAAAACAAGAGACCCAGTACTTC
TRBJ2-5,-,TRBD2,TRBV2,14,CAKQIAGAMETQYF,TGTGCCAAGCAAATAGCGGGGGCGATGGAGACCCAGTACTTC
TRBJ1-3,-,TRBD1,TRBV10-3,16,CAISPDRVTSGNTIYF,TGTGCCATCAGCCCTGACAGGGTAACATCTGGAAACACCATATATTTT
TRBJ1-2,-,TRBD1,TRBV30,13,CAWIPDRGHGYTF,TGTGCCTGGATTCCGGACAGGGGTCATGGCTACACCTTC
TRBJ2-3,-,-,TRBV18,15,CASSPRLGREDTQYF,TGTGCCAGCTCACCAAGACTAGGGCGGGAAGATACGCAGTATTTT
TRBJ2-7,-,-,TRBV6-5,13,CASSRQGLYEQYF,TGTGCCAGCAGCCGACAGGGACTCTACGAGCAGTACTTC
TRBJ2-5,-,-,TRBV19,15,CASSIRGAGQETQYF,TGTGCCAGTAGTATCCGCGGGGCCGGGCAAGAGACCCAGTACTTC
TRBJ2-3,-,-,TRBV19,14,CASRPAISTDTQYF,TGTGCCAGTAGGCCCGCGATTAGCACAGATACGCAGTATTTT
TRBJ2-3,-,TRBD2,TRBV7-2,16,CASSLALAGGTDTQYF,TGTGCCAGCAGCTTAGCACTAGCGGGAGGCACAGATACGCAGTATTTT
TRBJ1-5,-,-,TRBV2,14,CASSATVGLQPQHF,TGTGCCAGCAGTGCGACAGTAGGTTTACAGCCCCAGCATTTT
TRBJ2-7,-,-,TRBV10-2,12,CASNQGSYEQYF,TGCGCCAGCAACCAAGGGAGCTACGAGCAGTACTTC
TRBJ2-5,few,TRBD1,TRBV5-8,16,CASSNDPGQGSETQYF,TGTGCCAGCAGTAATGACCCGGGACAGGGGTCGGAGACCCAGTACTTC
TRBJ1-3,-,-,TRBV7-9,17,CASSPLRFPSSGNTIYF,TGTGCCAGCAGCCCATTGAGGTTTCCGAGCTCTGGAAACACCATATATTTT
TRBJ2-7,-,TRBD2,TRBV5-4,15,CASSLAGTSDYEQYF,TGTGCCAGCAGCTTGGCCGGGACTAGCGACTACGAGCAGTACTTC
TRBJ2-1,once,TRBD1,TRBV10-1,14,CASSGGQAYNEQFF,TGCGCCAGCAGTGGGGGACAGGCCTACAATGAGCAGTTCTTC
TRBJ1-2,-,TRBD1,TRBV6-1,14,CASMWTGGSYGYTF,TGTGCCAGCATGTGGACAGGGGGCTCCTATGGCTACACCTTC
TRBJ2-6,-,TRBD1,TRBV14,15,CASSLTGAGANVLTF,TGTGCCAGCAGCCTTACAGGGGCTGGGGCCAACGTCCTGACTTTC
TRBJ1-5,few,-,TRBV19,15,CASSPGRAYNQPQHF,TGTGCCAGTAGTCCGGGCAGGGCTTACAATCAGCCCCAGCATTTT
TRBJ2-7,-,-,TRBV7-9,14,CASSLRGASYEQYF,TGTGCCAGCAGTCTCAGGGGGGCCTCCTACGAGCAGTACTTC
TRBJ2-5,-,TRBD1,TRBV2,14,CASSGTGAPETQYF,TGTGCCAGCAGTGGGACAGGGGCACCGGAGACCCAGTACTTC
TRBJ2-2,few,TRBD1,TRBV18,16,CASSPLGQGLTGELFF,TGTGCCAGCTCACCACTGGGACAGGGGCTCACCGGGGAGCTGTTTTTT
TRBJ2-7,-,-,TRBV7-2,16,CASSLRGAGLSYEQYF,TGTGCCAGCAGCTTACGAGGCGCGGGCCTCTCCTACGAGCAGTACTTC